These 19 T cell receptor beta chains share one sample of origin, sequenced in a study of T-cell memory formation after mild COVID-19. Each CDR3 protein is one row after TCRdb ran MiXCR on the 5' RACE reads. Found here are 450,000 to 650,000 distinct CDR3 sequences, roughly 18% of them singletons; the top ten hold around 11%. The sequenced material came from PBMCs or a T cell subset sorted from them (not recorded which). These TCRs come from an adult woman who had mild COVID-19 (a few samples of this study predate the infection). Cell type and time point are not known.

V and J are TRBV30 and TRBJ2-1; 13 positions agree with TRBD2. Germline V gene lookup returns CDR1 GTSNPN and CDR2 SVGIG (reference sequence). There are 15 residues in the CDR3. The ends lost 0 bases at V and 5 bases at J; junction bases unmatched: 1. The CDR3 spells CAWSVGLAGDNEQFF. Here the CDR3 DNA reads TGTGCCTGGAGTGTAGGACTAGCGGGGGACAATGAGCAGTTCTTC. The variable domain in full, with the rest retrieved from reference TRBV30 and TRBJ2-1, is SQTIHQWPATLVQPVGSPLSLECTVEGTSNPNLYWYRQAAGRGLQLLFYSVGIGQISSEVPQNLSASRPQDRQFILSSKKLLLSDSGFYLCAWSVGLAGDNEQFFGPGTRLTVL.

This chain joins TRBV27 and TRBJ1-5; 12 bases are shared with TRBD1. Per the germline V gene, CDR1 is MNHEY and CDR2 is SMNVEV (reference sequence). This CDR3 has 15 amino acids. V trimming: 3 bases; J trimming: 6 bases; junction bases outside the gene matches: 3. The CDR3 DNA sequence: TGTGCCAGCAGTTTGGGGACAGGGGGCGTTCAGCCCCAGCATTTT. Its translation is CASSLGTGGVQPQHF.

This clonotype has more than one count but fewer than ten. The chain combines TRBV4-1 with TRBJ2-3; D call uncertain. CDR1 MGHRA and CDR2 YSYEKL come from the germline V gene. This CDR3 spans 13 amino acids. Trimming shortened V by 5 bases and J by 5 bases, and 11 bases separated the two germline ends. Here the CDR3 DNA reads TGCGCCAGCAGCTCAGCTGCAGGAGATACGCAGTATTTT. Its translation: CASSSAAGDTQYF.

In this sample, this clonotype turned up a few times. V usage is TRBV24-1 and J usage is TRBJ1-5; perhaps TRBD1 as D (5 bases). CDR1 and CDR2 from the germline V gene are KGHDR and SFDVKD. This CDR3 has 13 amino acids. The V end lost 5 bases, the J end lost 6 bases, and 10 bases lay between the germline ends. CDR3 nucleotide sequence: TGTGCCACCAGTGGAGGGGCCCTTCAGCCCCAGCATTTT. As protein: CATSGGALQPQHF.

The chain links TRBV18 to TRBJ2-4, with TRBD1 identical over 9 bases. Germline CDR1 is KGHSH and CDR2 is LQKENI. With V trimmed by 0 bases and J by 0 bases, 12 bases remained unmatched. The CDR3 length is 20 residues. The CDR3 sequence is CASSPPKGTGTLLAKNIQYF. The CDR3 nucleotides are TGTGCCAGCTCACCACCGAAGGGGACAGGGACCCTTTTAGCCAAAAACATTCAGTACTTC.

The chain uses TRBV4-1 and TRBJ2-5, with D tentatively TRBD1 (6 bases). The CDR3 length is 15 residues. Germline loops: CDR1 MGHRA, CDR2 YSYEKL. The V end was cut by 1 base, the J end by 4 bases, with 13 bases between. The CDR3 spells CASSQAQGAAETQYF. The CDR3, as DNA: TGCGCCAGCAGCCAAGCACAGGGTGCGGCAGAGACCCAGTACTTC.

The chain combines TRBV7-3 with TRBJ2-3; D not resolved. Germline V lookup: CDR1 SGHTA, CDR2 FQGTGA. Trimming removed 4 bases at V and 0 bases at J, with 8 bases between. CDR3 length: 14 amino acids. CDR3 amino acids: CASSSTTSTDTQYF. In nucleotides, the CDR3 is TGTGCCAGCAGCTCCACGACAAGCACAGATACGCAGTATTTT.

The genes are TRBV7-2 and TRBJ2-7; perhaps TRBD2 as D (6 bases). The CDR3 has 18 amino acids. The V gene's germline CDR1 is SGHTA and CDR2 FQGNSA. V lost 3 bases to trimming and J lost 4 bases, with 25 bases between them. CDR3 protein: CASSFGTEEDTTRYEQYF. DNA of the CDR3: TGTGCCAGCAGCTTCGGGACTGAAGAAGATACTACTCGGTACGAGCAGTACTTC.

This chain connects TRBV5-1 to TRBJ1-1, with 7 bases identical to TRBD1. The CDR3 runs 16 residues. V was pared by 2 bases and J by 1 base, with 8 bases of the junction left unmatched. CDR1 and CDR2 (germline): SGHRS, YFSETQ. CDR3 DNA: TGCGCCAGCAGCTTAGGGACAGTGCTATCGAACACTGAAGCTTTCTTT. The encoded protein is CASSLGTVLSNTEAFF.

This clonotype has just a few counts. The V and J genes are TRBV19 and TRBJ1-4; 8 bases fit TRBD1. CDR1 and CDR2 (germline): LNHDA, SQIVND (reference sequence). CDR3 length: 17 amino acids. With V trimmed by 6 bases and J by 2 bases, 11 bases remained unmatched. The CDR3 nucleotides are TGTGCCAGTAGCCGACAGGGGCCTGGAGATACTAATGAAAAACTGTTTTTT. It encodes CASSRQGPGDTNEKLFF.

The chain employs TRBV14 and TRBJ2-1; D is ambiguous. The germline gives CDR1 SGHDN, CDR2 FVKESK. V lost 4 bases and J lost 0, with 13 bases in between. This CDR3 region has 16 residues. The DNA of the CDR3 is TGTGCCAGCAGCCGCCGCGAAGAGACCTCCTACAATGAGCAGTTCTTC. Translating gives CASSRREETSYNEQFF.

This clonotype was found a few times. The V gene is TRBV12-3 or TRBV12-4, the J gene TRBJ1-1, with 7 bases identical to TRBD1. The J segment lost 2 bases and the V segment lost 6 bases, leaving 9 bases of the junction unmatched. This CDR3 is built from 15 residues. The CDR3 DNA reads TGTGCCAGCAGACCCAGTACAGGGGTAAACACTGAAGCTTTCTTT. Protein product: CASRPSTGVNTEAFF.

The genes are TRBV12-3 or TRBV12-4 and TRBJ2-1; 9 bases line up with TRBD2. V was pared by 8 bases and J by 9 bases, with 11 bases of the junction left unmatched. The CDR3 contains 14 residues. The CDR3 DNA reads TGTGCCAGCCGGGCTAGCGGGATCGTCACTGAGCAGTTCTTC. Translated: CASRASGIVTEQFF.

This clonotype was counted only a few times. V usage is TRBV20-1 and J usage is TRBJ2-7, with 8 bases fitting TRBD2. The trim removed 2 bases at V and 0 bases at J, leaving 3 bases unmatched. In germline, CDR1 is DFQATT, CDR2 SNEGSKA (reference sequence). CDR3 length: 14 residues. CDR3 bases: TGCAGTGCTAGAAAGACTAGCGTCTCCTACGAGCAGTACTTC. It codes for CSARKTSVSYEQYF.

This clonotype turned up a few times. This rearrangement joins TRBV28 to TRBJ2-5; the match to TRBD2 covers 9 bases. Trimming removed 2 bases from V and 4 bases from J; junction bases left unmatched: 5. The CDR3 loop spans 15 amino acids. CDR1 is MDHEN, CDR2 SYDVKM, per germline. Here the CDR3 reads CASSLGGGASETQYF. In DNA form, the CDR3 reads TGTGCCAGCAGTTTAGGCGGGGGGGCCTCAGAGACCCAGTACTTC. Together with reference TRBV28 and TRBJ2-5, the CDR3 gives the full variable domain: DVKVTQSSRYLVKRTGEKVFLECVQDMDHENMFWYRQDPGLGLRLIYFSYDVKMKEKGDIPEGYSVSREKKERFSLILESASTNQTSMYLCASSLGGGASETQYFGPGTRLLVL.

The rearrangement links TRBV29-1 to TRBJ2-1; 7 nucleotides align to TRBD2. This CDR3 has 15 residues. Losses at the gene ends were 0 bases for V and 3 bases for J; bases not matched to a gene: 5. Germline V lookup: CDR1 SQVTM, CDR2 ANQGSEA. CDR3 coding DNA: TGCAGCGTTGAAGATCCGGGACTAAACTACAATGAGCAGTTCTTC. This encodes CSVEDPGLNYNEQFF.

This clonotype has only a few counts. This chain joins TRBV20-1 and TRBJ1-1; D possibly corresponds to TRBD1 (6 bases). The CDR3 contains 15 residues. The germline gives CDR1 DFQATT, CDR2 SNEGSKA (reference sequence). The germline V and J ends were trimmed by 6 bases and 2 bases, with 19 bases remaining between them. CDR3 amino acids: CSAVQWTVLNTEAFF. CDR3 coding DNA: TGCAGTGCAGTCCAATGGACAGTCCTAAACACTGAAGCTTTCTTT.

The chain uses TRBV4-3 and TRBJ2-7; no firm D call. Germline assignment: CDR1 LGHNA and CDR2 YSLEER. V gave up 0 bases and J gave up 2 bases, with 11 bases separating them. The CDR3 length is 15 residues. As DNA, the CDR3 is TGCGCCAGCAGCCAAGATTTCGGCAGAGCCTACGAGCAGTACTTC. Translated, it gives CASSQDFGRAYEQYF.

There are many counts of this clonotype. The chain employs TRBV5-1 and TRBJ2-7; no firm D call. From germline, CDR1 is SGHRS and CDR2 YFSETQ. The V end lost 0 bases, the J end lost 0 bases, and 7 bases lay between the germline ends. The CDR3 totals 14 residues. In nucleotides, the CDR3 is TGCGCCAGCAGCTTGGAACTGAGCTCCTACGAGCAGTACTTC. Translation gives CASSLELSSYEQYF.